This record looks at one T cell receptor (beta chain) sequence and its context. Its specificity is not known. MiXCR, applied by TCRdb to the 5' RACE reads, yields one record per CDR3 protein. Of hundreds of thousands of distinct CDR3 sequences in the sample, roughly 14% are singletons; the top ten hold 11% to 15%. There are 16 residues in the CDR3. Trimming left V 1 base short and J 1 base short, with 8 bases between. The sample comes from a study of T cells after yellow fever vaccination. Study-wide results and limits: Clones from primary vaccination mostly reappeared after the booster (96% CD4, about 85% CD8).

This TCR came from a man aged 25 to 40 who received the YFV17D yellow fever vaccine. The sequencing here drew on PBMCs, taken on the day of the yellow fever booster vaccination. The chain links TRBV12-3 or TRBV12-4 to TRBJ2-6; D not certain. In DNA form, the CDR3 reads TGTGCCAGCAGTTTAGTCGTCCTGTCTGGGGCCAACGTCCTGACTTTC. It translates to CASSLVVLSGANVLTF.